This TCR beta chain was retrieved from a study of shared clonotypes between healthy human individuals (dated by TCRdb to about 2020). Context from the whole study: The cohort included three men and a couple of women between 18 and 49 years of age. For each donor, CD4 naive and CD4 memory were each run on three plates, CD8 naive on two plates, and CD8 memory on one plate. Each donor's leukapheresis produced roughly between roughly 0.94 and 9.5 billion PBMCs. Libraries were prepared and TCR repertoires were sequenced by different laboratories using diverse techniques, in order to increase sequencing depth and limit assay-specific biases. To estimate repertoire size and how much clonotypes are shared between individuals, the study performed deep sequencing of blood TCR repertoires from about 5 healthy adults. Results and caveats for the whole study, not just this receptor: Sharing across four donors was observed for around 5% of naive CD4, over 3% of naive CD8, over 2% of memory CD4, and about 0.38% of memory CD8 clonotypes. Sampling was limited to blood, and TCR repertoires in tissue likely differ from TCR repertoires in blood. Larger estimated clonotype richness was generally found for naive subsets than for memory subsets. Pairwise subsampling led to the expectation that sequencing depth would affect the degree of clonotype sharing among donors. Compared with non-shared clonotypes, clonotypes shared by all four sorted-subset donors had higher generation probabilities. Rarefaction of sorted-subset datasets indicated incomplete sequencing despite the large sequencing depth. Because the study included only a small number of donors, the genetic and exposure-history diversity represented was limited.

For this clone: Its cognate antigen has yet to be identified. No base quality information exists; no much larger clone differs at one position.

CD8 naive samples were obtained by positive selection for CCR7 among CD45RO-negative cells, yielding a CD45RA+CCR7+ population from which TemRA cells were excluded. The donors were healthy, HIV-negative adults who had no recently reported acute infections or vaccinations. Every donor was a Caucasian adult living in Nashville, Tennessee, USA. After blood collection by leukapheresis, PBMCs were isolated using Ficoll-Histopaque density gradient centrifugation and then cryopreserved in the vapor phase of liquid nitrogen. Analytical flow cytometry was used to check the purity and quantity of every magnetically sorted T cell population. Genomic DNA was isolated from every sorted fraction and measured by UV absorbance on a Nanodrop 2000c. Using the deep immunoSEQ assay, multiplex PCR amplified TCR CDR3 regions from genomic DNA. Extracted genomic DNA from each cell subset was spread evenly across all wells of several immunoSEQ 96-well plates, with each plate serving as a replicate. For sorted subsets, about 0.2 ug genomic DNA, equal to about 30,000 T cell genomes, was loaded into each replicate PCR. The purified libraries were quantified using a Qubit 3.0 fluorometer, sized with a Bioanalyzer 2100, and then quantified again using the KAPA Library Quantification kit. Each immunoSEQ 96-well plate was sequenced on its own single-read 150-cycle Illumina NextSeq 550 flow cell. In the original analysis: The immunoSEQ output contained only junctional sequences without quality scores, so filtering could not match that applied to full-length reads. Sequences were annotated with PyIR, a Python wrapper for IgBLAST v1.9, using IMGT germline references to assign V/J genes and CDR3. Reads with weak V/J assignments (E-value above 1e-6), missing CDR3, stop codons, out-of-frame junctions, or ambiguous translated residues were removed. V3J clonotypes were defined as sequences sharing the same inferred V gene, J gene, and CDR3 amino acid sequence. Percentage overlap between repertoires was calculated by dividing the number of shared unique clonotypes by the size of the smaller repertoire. Richness of each repertoire was evaluated using RTK rarefaction, the Chao1 estimator, and Recon v2.1 estimates of unobserved clonotypes. Generation probabilities for all TCRbeta clonotypes obtained by the gDNA method from several donors were computed using OLGA. Drawn from immuneACCESS, this table holds only the in-frame rearrangements with V and J called that TCRdb kept. Clones are partly lost; checked studies trace under half to an unresolved V gene and leave the rest unexplained. V, J and clone size are those of that table, while D and trimming were read from the DNA. The sample profile shows hundreds of thousands of clones; approximately 96% of them were found once. Jointly, the top ten make up more than 0.085% of the sample.

CDR1 and CDR2 were assigned from the germline V gene as SGHRS and YFSETQ. Between the V and J ends, shortened by 4 bases and 3 bases respectively, the junction contains 17 bases. Its CDR3 holds 15 amino acids, cysteine through phenylalanine. The read is trimmed to its CDR3 DNA, 45 bases read in frame from base 1. The TCR comes from a woman aged 30 to 39 in good health. The specimen sequenced was naive CD8+ T cells sorted from blood. Reading the label with the study, this specimen's cell subset or site is: CD45RA+CCR7+. The sequence is built from TRBV5-1 and TRBJ2-7; the D gene lacks a confident call. The CDR3 corresponds to CASSPRLALSYEQYF. The DNA reads as follows: TGCGCCAGCAGCCCCAGACTGGCACTAAGCTACGAGCAGTACTTC.